The T cell receptor beta chain under discussion was sequenced for a study of early T cells in non-severe SARS-CoV-2 infection. Study overall: RNA in bulk from unsorted whole blood was sequenced, and chains were unpaired.

This clonotype was recorded a few times. The germline V gene encodes CDR1 SGHTA and CDR2 FQGTGA. CDR3 length: 18 amino acids. Between the trimmed V and J ends, which lost 4 bases and 1 base, there was a span of 19 bases. Molecules of cDNA were individually given unique molecular identifiers that were attached to them. TCRdb re-analysed the 5' RACE reads in MiXCR, keeping a single row per CDR3 protein. The sample includes roughly 97,000 distinct CDR3 sequences, more than 9.5% seen only once; the top ten take less than 5.5%. The chain couples TRBV7-3 to TRBJ2-2; tentatively, D is TRBD1 (6 bases). Here the sequenced sample was whole blood, taken at baseline. The TCR originated in an adult who was a healthcare worker with PCR-confirmed SARS-CoV-2 infection or an uninfected control (not recorded which). This CDR3 is CASSSRTLQGQNTGELFF. The CDR3 DNA is TGTGCCAGCAGCTCGCGAACTTTACAGGGACAGAACACCGGGGAGCTGTTTTTT.